Following are 24 T cell receptor beta chains from one sample sequenced in a study of blood T cells in healthy people across ages (dated by TCRdb to 2013 to 2016). Libraries were made using 5' RACE. Sequencer: Illumina HiSeq 2500. A second PCR of 7 to 11 cycles was performed with a sample-barcoded 5' primer and a J-beta primer mix. TCRdb trimmed the raw reads at Q25, called clones with MiXCR and kept productive beta chains. CDR3 protein duplicates are merged, each entry listing the most common genes and DNA. In this sample the table shows 800,000 to 950,000 distinct CDR3 sequences, under 50% of which occur a single time. 13% of the sample rests with the top ten. Specimen: blood. The receptors were gathered from a man under 40 in good health.

Only one count was recorded for this clonotype. The chain is built from TRBV7-8 and TRBJ2-3, with D possibly TRBD1 on 5 matching bases. The V gene lost 3 bases and the J gene lost 10 bases, with 17 bases spanning the gap. CDR1 and CDR2 (germline): SGHVS, FQNEAQ. The CDR3 loop spans 14 amino acids. Here the CDR3 reads CASSLGPGLQAQYF. CDR3 DNA: TGTGCCAGCAGCTTGGGTCCAGGGCTTCAGGCGCAGTATTTT.

The chain carries TRBV27 and TRBJ2-3; 9 bases fit TRBD2. Germline values: CDR1 MNHEY, CDR2 SMNVEV (reference sequence). This CDR3 is built from 16 residues. Germline trimming cut 2 bases from V and 5 bases from J; bases unmatched to any gene: 8. Written as DNA, the CDR3 is TGTGCCAGCAGTTTAAGGGCGGGGGGGCTTAAAGATACGCAGTATTTT. Encoded protein: CASSLRAGGLKDTQYF.

On this clonotype: At one end the junction does not follow the germline gene, possibly because of a read error. The J gene is TRBJ2-1, the V gene TRBV6-2 or TRBV6-3, with 11 bases aligning to TRBD2. The CDR3 extends over 15 amino acids. Germline V CDR1 and CDR2: MNHEY, SVGEGT. Written as DNA, the CDR3 is TGTGTCAGCACCCCGACTAGCGGGGCTTACAATGAGCAGTTCTTC. Residues: CVSTPTSGAYNEQFF.

The rearrangement joins TRBV12-5 to TRBJ2-5, with a tentative D call TRBD2 (6 bases). The CDR3 totals 12 residues. V was clipped by 1 base and J by 11 bases, with 11 bases between them. Germline CDR1 LGHNT, CDR2 FRNRAP. CDR3 region: CASGLDWGEQYF. The CDR3 region has the DNA TGTGCTAGTGGTTTGGATTGGGGGGAGCAGTACTTC.

This clonotype has more than one count but fewer than ten. This chain connects TRBV9 to TRBJ2-5; 10 bases map to TRBD2. The CDR3 spans 15 residues. Germline CDR1 reads SGDLS; CDR2 reads YYNGEE. V lost 0 bases and J lost 3; bases outside the gene matches: 2. DNA for the CDR3: TGTGCCAGCAGCGTAGGGACTAGCGGTAAAGAGACCCAGTACTTC. It encodes CASSVGTSGKETQYF.

This clonotype was seen more than once but under ten times. This chain connects TRBV5-1 to TRBJ2-1; possible D gene TRBD2, 5 bases. This CDR3 spans 16 amino acids. The ends were cut back, 0 bases at V and 4 bases at J, with 14 bases in the middle. Germline CDR1 reads SGHRS; CDR2 reads YFSETQ. The CDR3 nucleotides are TGCGCCAGCAGCTTGGGCGGGCCGGAACCTTACAATGAGCAGTTCTTC. Its protein product is CASSLGGPEPYNEQFF.

This rearrangement joins TRBV12-3 or TRBV12-4 to TRBJ1-1; the D is unclear. The CDR3 totals 14 residues. V was clipped by 7 bases and J by 0 bases, with 12 bases between them. CDR3 residues: CASTVRGLNTEAFF. In nucleotides, the CDR3 is TGTGCCAGCACCGTCCGGGGATTGAACACTGAAGCTTTCTTT.

This clonotype was seen only a few times. This chain links TRBV7-2 with TRBJ1-5, with TRBD1 as a possible D gene (6 bases). Germline V gene lookup returns CDR1 SGHTA and CDR2 FQGNSA. The V gene lost 6 bases and the J gene lost 1 base, with 10 bases spanning the gap. The CDR3 runs to 14 residues. CDR3 sequence: CASSRQGSNQPQHF. The CDR3 region has the DNA TGTGCCAGCAGTCGTCAGGGGAGCAATCAGCCCCAGCATTTT.

The gene calls are TRBV9 and TRBJ2-1; 10 bases align to TRBD2. The V gene's germline CDR1 is SGDLS and CDR2 YYNGEE. V trimming: 4 bases; J trimming: 8 bases; junction bases outside the gene matches: 9. The CDR3 extends over 15 amino acids. In DNA form, the CDR3 reads TGTGCCAGCAGCACCCAAGGACTAGCGGACGATGAGCAGTTCTTC. It codes for CASSTQGLADDEQFF.

The chain is built from TRBV11-3 and TRBJ2-1; TRBD2 matches 10 bases. The CDR3 is 19 amino acids. The germline CDR1 and CDR2 sequences are SGHNT and YENEEA. J gave up 1 base and V 3 bases, and 12 bases lay outside the gene matches. The CDR3 loop is CASSFRSGGAGVSYNEQFF. The CDR3 region has the DNA TGTGCCAGCAGCTTCCGGAGCGGGGGGGCCGGGGTGTCCTACAATGAGCAGTTCTTC.

The chain carries TRBV7-2 and TRBJ1-5; the match to TRBD1 covers 7 bases. Trimming removed 9 bases from V and 6 bases from J; junction bases left unmatched: 8. Germline assignment: CDR1 SGHTA and CDR2 FQGNSA. The CDR3 runs 13 residues. CDR3 nucleotide sequence: TGTGCCAGTGACAGGGTGGCGGGTCAGCCCCAGCATTTT. Its protein product is CASDRVAGQPQHF.

The chain employs TRBV5-1 and TRBJ1-1; the D is unclear. Trimming shortened V by 6 bases and J by 2 bases, and 11 bases separated the two germline ends. The CDR3 sequence is 13 residues long. Germline V gives CDR1 SGHRS, CDR2 YFSETQ. The chain's CDR3 is CASTREVNTEAFF. The CDR3, as DNA: TGCGCCAGCACTCGAGAGGTTAACACTGAAGCTTTCTTT.

The genes are TRBV5-1 and TRBJ2-2; tentative D call: TRBD1 (5 bases). The V gene lost 3 bases and the J gene lost 4 bases, with 10 bases spanning the gap. Germline CDR1 and CDR2: SGHRS and YFSETQ. This CDR3 has 14 amino acids. The CDR3 DNA reads as TGCGCCAGCAGCTGGGTACAGGCCACCGGGGAGCTGTTTTTT. Encoded protein: CASSWVQATGELFF.

In regard to this clonotype: A clone one base away is much larger, so this may be a read error. CDR3 loop: CASSPSRGEQYF. The CDR3 DNA reads TGTGCCAGCAGTCCTTCGAGAGGCGAGCAGTACTTC. The genes are TRBV12-3 or TRBV12-4 and TRBJ2-7; D unclear. Trimming shortened V by 5 bases and J by 6 bases, and 11 bases separated the two germline ends. CDR3 length equals 12 residues.

The rearrangement joins TRBV4-1 to TRBJ2-7; TRBD1 aligns across 8 bases. The junction had 11 bases not matched to a gene; V was cut back by 0 bases and J by 4 bases. The CDR3 covers 17 residues. Germline values: CDR1 MGHRA, CDR2 YSYEKL. CDR3 loop: CASSQDGRQGTMYEQYF. Here the CDR3 DNA reads TGCGCCAGCAGCCAAGATGGGAGACAGGGGACCATGTACGAGCAGTACTTC.

This chain connects TRBV29-1 to TRBJ1-2; possibly TRBD1 for D (5 bases). CDR3 length: 16 amino acids. Deletions cut 3 bases from V and 2 bases from J, with 19 bases between. CDR1 and CDR2 from the germline V gene are SQVTM and ANQGSEA. CDR3 sequence (DNA): TGCAGCGTTGATCCATCGGACATCTTATGGAACTATGGCTACACCTTC. The encoded protein is CSVDPSDILWNYGYTF.

This chain uses TRBV20-1 with TRBJ2-7, with D perhaps matching TRBD1 (5 bases). Germline V gene data show CDR1 as DFQATT and CDR2 as SNEGSKA (reference sequence). CDR3 length: 14 amino acids. Between the trimmed V and J ends, which lost 5 bases and 0 bases, there was a span of 14 bases. The CDR3 nucleotides are TGCAGTGCTCCCCCCCAGACAGACTCCTACGAGCAGTACTTC. Translating gives CSAPPQTDSYEQYF.

The chain uses TRBV7-2 and TRBJ2-4, with a weak D call TRBD2 (7 bases). The DNA end is more similar to TRBJ2-7, so the J call may be wrong. Germline V gene data show CDR1 as SGHTA and CDR2 as FQGNSA. The CDR3 has 15 amino acids. The chain's CDR3 is CTSSLGRGGINEQYF. The CDR3 nucleotides read TGTACCAGCAGCTTAGGTAGGGGGGGGATTAACGAGCAGTACTTC.

The CDR3 protein is CASSYSGAGDTQYF. The CDR3, as DNA: TGTGCCAGCAGTTACTCCGGTGCAGGGGATACGCAGTATTTT. The V and J genes are TRBV6-2 or TRBV6-3 and TRBJ2-3, with D tentatively TRBD1 (5 bases). CDR1 MNHEY and CDR2 SVGEGT come from the germline V gene. The CDR3 length is 14 residues. V lost 0 bases to trimming and J lost 6 bases, with 10 bases between them.

This clonotype was seen only a few times. This chain connects TRBV6-1 to TRBJ1-2; D ambiguous. V lost 5 bases to trimming and J lost 3 bases, with 19 bases between them. CDR3 length: 16 amino acids. Germline V gene lookup returns CDR1 MNHNS and CDR2 SASEGT. The CDR3, as DNA: TGTGCCAGCAGTCGAATGGCGTCAGCGGGTGACTATGGCTACACCTTC. It translates to CASSRMASAGDYGYTF.

The chain is built from TRBV20-1 and TRBJ2-3; D is uncertain. This CDR3 contains 11 residues. Trimming cost V 5 bases and J 6 bases, with 9 bases left between them. Germline CDR1 DFQATT, CDR2 SNEGSKA (reference sequence). The CDR3 bases are TGCAGTGCTTCACTGTGGGATACGCAGTATTTT. Encoded protein: CSASLWDTQYF.

V usage is TRBV27 and J usage is TRBJ2-7; D remains unclear. This CDR3 has 14 amino acids. Germline lookup yields CDR1 MNHEY and CDR2 SMNVEV (reference sequence). The V and J ends lost 4 bases and 4 bases respectively, with 14 bases between them. The CDR3 sequence: CASSSDPDGYEQYF. The CDR3 nucleotides are TGTGCCAGCAGTTCCGACCCGGACGGGTACGAGCAGTACTTC.

The chain couples TRBV4-2 to TRBJ2-1; no reliable D call. CDR1 is LGHNA and CDR2 is YNFKEQ in the germline V gene. The CDR3 contains 14 residues. Trimming removed 3 bases at V and 0 bases at J, with 6 bases between. The CDR3 loop is CASSQGSSYNEQFF. Here the CDR3 DNA reads TGTGCCAGCAGCCAGGGTAGCTCCTACAATGAGCAGTTCTTC.

This clonotype was observed a few times. The rearrangement joins TRBV6-5 to TRBJ2-6; weak D call: TRBD1 (5 bases). CDR1 MNHEY and CDR2 SVGAGI come from the germline V gene. V dropped 0 bases and J dropped 1 base, with 7 bases sitting between them. The CDR3 loop spans 16 amino acids. The CDR3 DNA follows: TGTGCCAGCAGTTACTCGTCAGGGTCTGGGGCCAACGTCCTGACTTTC. Translating it yields CASSYSSGSGANVLTF.